These 8 T cell receptor beta chains came from one sample sequenced in a study of T cell repertoires in cytomegalovirus infection. TCRdb used MiXCR to reprocess the reads, holding one entry per CDR3 protein. The data contain 900,000 to 950,000 distinct CDR3 sequences, approximately 33% of them seen just once; the ten biggest clones take up around 15%. These receptors have no known antigen. The specimen was cultured CD8+ T cells from PBMCs, collected from culture after CMV antigen stimulation. These receptors were obtained from a human donor in good health (CMV status not recorded). Some clones in this sample may be carry-over from other donors' samples.

This chain joins TRBV29-1 and TRBJ1-5, with a possible D match to TRBD1 (5 bases). The germline gives CDR1 SQVTM, CDR2 ANQGSEA. V was trimmed by 6 bases and J by 0 bases, leaving 18 bases between them. The CDR3 has 16 residues. The CDR3 coding sequence is TGCAGCGTGGGGGACGGCTCCCCATATAGCAATCAGCCCCAGCATTTT. This sequence encodes CSVGDGSPYSNQPQHF.

The rearrangement joins TRBV7-9 to TRBJ2-5; D assignment may be TRBD1 or TRBD2 (5 bases each). Germline CDR1 reads SEHNR; CDR2 reads FQNEAQ (reference sequence). The CDR3 runs to 15 residues. V lost 4 bases and J 2 bases, leaving 14 bases between the germline ends. Here the CDR3 reads CASSSSGTVQETQYF. The CDR3 bases are TGTGCCAGCAGCTCTTCCGGGACGGTACAAGAGACCCAGTACTTC.

This clonotype was picked up a small number of times. The genes are TRBV6-6 and TRBJ2-5, with 9 positions matching TRBD2. The length of the CDR3 is 14 residues. The V and J ends lost 6 bases and 1 base, in that order; junction bases with no gene match: 3. Germline V gene data show CDR1 as MNHNY and CDR2 as SVGAGI (reference sequence). As DNA, the CDR3 is TGTGCCAGCAGGGAGCGGGGGGCCCAAGAGACCCAGTACTTC. Its protein product is CASRERGAQETQYF.

The chain is built from TRBV12-3 or TRBV12-4 and TRBJ1-5; D call uncertain. The CDR3 sequence is 13 residues long. V lost 5 bases, J lost 9 bases, and 14 bases lay in between. The CDR3 DNA reads as TGTGCCAGCAGTAAACAGTTGCCTGGGCCCCAGCATTTT. Residues: CASSKQLPGPQHF.

In this sample, this clonotype turned up a few times. The rearrangement links TRBV10-3 to TRBJ2-6, with D possibly being TRBD1 (6 bases). Per the germline V gene, CDR1 is ENHRY and CDR2 is SYGVKD. The CDR3 has 16 amino acids. Between the trimmed V and J ends, which lost 7 bases and 0 bases, there was a span of 13 bases. Here the CDR3 reads CAITSGASSGANVLTF. The CDR3 nucleotides read TGTGCCATCACCTCAGGGGCCAGCTCTGGGGCCAACGTCCTGACTTTC.

In this sample, this clonotype turned up a few times. The chain recombines TRBV6-5 with TRBJ1-1, with D possibly being TRBD1 (5 bases). The ends were cut back, 0 bases at V and 7 bases at J, with 9 bases in the middle. The CDR3 is 13 amino acids. CDR1 and CDR2 from the germline V gene are MNHEY and SVGAGI. The CDR3 loop reads CASSYSAGGEAFF. For the CDR3, the DNA is TGTGCCAGCAGTTACTCGGCTGGGGGTGAAGCTTTCTTT.

This clonotype has a count of ten or more. This chain links TRBV7-6 with TRBJ2-1; D tentatively reads TRBD1 or TRBD2 (5 bases each). The CDR3 totals 16 residues. V was trimmed by 2 bases and J by 5 bases, leaving 16 bases between them. The germline V gene has CDR1 SGHVS and CDR2 FNYEAQ. CDR3 nucleotide sequence: TGTGCCAGCAGCTTAAAGTCGGGGCTAGGCCACAATGAGCAGTTCTTC. Translation gives CASSLKSGLGHNEQFF.

This clonotype was found many times. The gene calls are TRBV4-1 and TRBJ2-1; D is undetermined. The CDR3 is 16 amino acids. Germline lookup yields CDR1 MGHRA and CDR2 YSYEKL. V shed 0 bases and J shed 3 bases, with 12 bases lying between them. CDR3 region: CASSQDEAARYNEQFF. For the CDR3, the DNA is TGCGCCAGCAGCCAAGATGAGGCTGCTCGCTACAATGAGCAGTTCTTC.